These 21 T cell receptor beta chains came from one sample sequenced in a study of blood T cells in healthy people across ages. Primers used in a second PCR of roughly 6 to 11 cycles were a sample-barcoded 5' primer and a J-beta primer mix. A single record per CDR3 protein comes from TCRdb applying MiXCR to the 5' RACE reads. This sample yields approximately 700,000 distinct CDR3 sequences, of which around 32% are seen a single time; approximately 15% belongs to the top ten. Sequenced input: blood. The receptors were gathered from a woman of 80 years or more in good health.

This clonotype was seen repeatedly, ten times or more. The gene calls are TRBV28 and TRBJ1-2; possible D gene TRBD1, 5 bases. V lost 8 bases to trimming and J lost 4 bases, with 20 bases between them. CDR3 length: 15 amino acids. Germline lookup yields CDR1 MDHEN and CDR2 SYDVKM. Here the CDR3 DNA reads TGTGCCAGCGTCTTATCGGGACCGCCCGGCTATGGCTACACCTTC. It specifies CASVLSGPPGYGYTF.

The J gene is TRBJ2-7, the V gene TRBV5-1; 8 nucleotides match TRBD1. Trimming removed 4 bases from V and 2 bases from J; junction bases left unmatched: 8. Germline V gives CDR1 SGHRS, CDR2 YFSETQ. The CDR3 runs to 15 residues. The CDR3 coding sequence is TGCGCCAGCAGCCCCCGACAGGGGTCCACCTACGAGCAGTACTTC. This translates into CASSPRQGSTYEQYF. The full variable domain, with the rest looked up from reference TRBV5-1 and TRBJ2-7, is KAGVTQTPRYLIKTRGQQVTLSCSPISGHRSVSWYQQTPGQGLQFLFEYFSETQRNKGNFPGRFSGRQFSNSRSEMNVSTLELGDSALYLCASSPRQGSTYEQYFGPGTRLTVT.

This chain connects TRBV7-2 to TRBJ2-7, with 8 positions matching TRBD1. Trimming at V came to 5 bases and at J to 5 bases, leaving 8 bases not matched to a gene. This CDR3 contains 14 residues. Per the germline V gene, CDR1 is SGHTA and CDR2 is FQGNSA. CDR3 DNA: TGTGCCAGCAGCGCAGGACAGGGCGTCGACGAGCAGTACTTC. As protein: CASSAGQGVDEQYF.

Ten or more counts support this clonotype. This clone may be a read error of a much larger clone one base away. The chain joins TRBV20-1 to TRBJ1-5; D not certain. The germline V and J ends were trimmed by 1 base and 1 base, with 8 bases remaining between them. CDR1 and CDR2 (germline): DFQATT, SNEGSKA (reference sequence). The CDR3 runs 14 residues. This CDR3 reads CSARGTGSNQPQHF. CDR3 bases: TGCAGTGCTAGAGGAACGGGGAGCAATCAGCCCCAGCATTTT.

As to this clonotype: The junction does not match germline at one end; this may be a read error. The V gene is TRBV19, the J gene TRBJ2-7; the D gene could be TRBD1 or TRBD2 (5 bases each). The germline V gene has CDR1 LNHDA and CDR2 SQIVND (reference sequence). The length of the CDR3 is 19 residues. CDR3 DNA: TGTGCCGGTAGTATACCATCGACCGGTGCAGGGAGCTCCTACAATGAGCAGTACTTC. Amino acid sequence: CAGSIPSTGAGSSYNEQYF.

There are many counts of this clonotype. J is TRBJ1-2 and V is TRBV20-1; no definite D call. V was clipped by 1 base and J by 5 bases, with 17 bases between them. The germline V gene encodes CDR1 DFQATT and CDR2 SNEGSKA (reference sequence). The CDR3 spans 15 residues. The CDR3 nucleotides read TGCAGTGCTAGAGTGGTAGCCAAGGGAGGGTATGGCTACACCTTC. It encodes CSARVVAKGGYGYTF.

This clonotype has a count of ten or more. CDR3 nucleotides: TGTGCCAGCAGCCTCCGCCGGAGTACTAGCACAGATACGCAGTATTTT. Translated, it gives CASSLRRSTSTDTQYF. The chain has TRBV7-2 and TRBJ2-3; D gene unclear. Deletions cut 5 bases from V and 0 bases from J, with 15 bases between. Germline V gene data show CDR1 as SGHTA and CDR2 as FQGNSA. There are 16 residues in the CDR3.

This clonotype was counted ten times or more. This chain links TRBV2 with TRBJ2-7; 10 bases fit TRBD2. Germline V CDR1 and CDR2: SNHLY, FYNNEI. The CDR3 loop spans 15 amino acids. With V trimmed by 6 bases and J by 0 bases, 5 bases remained unmatched. In DNA, the CDR3 is TGTGCCAGCAGATTGGGGACTAGCGCCTCCTACGAGCAGTACTTC. It codes for CASRLGTSASYEQYF.

This clonotype was seen at least ten times. CDR3 region: CASHVGGTSGANVLTF. The CDR3, as DNA: TGTGCCAGCCACGTGGGGGGAACCTCTGGGGCCAACGTCCTGACTTTC. J is TRBJ2-6 and V is TRBV28, with D perhaps TRBD2 (6 bases). The CDR3 sequence is 16 residues long. The V gene lost 8 bases and the J gene lost 0 bases, with 14 bases spanning the gap. Germline-derived CDR1 and CDR2 are MDHEN and SYDVKM.

The rearrangement links TRBV4-2 to TRBJ1-1; TRBD1 is a possible D gene (6 bases). The CDR3 has 16 residues. Germline V gene sequence: CDR1 LGHNA, CDR2 YNFKEQ. V lost 1 base to trimming and J lost 2 bases, with 14 bases between them. As DNA, the CDR3 is TGTGCCAGCAGCCAAGGACAGGACCAAACTAACACTGAAGCTTTCTTT. Translated, it gives CASSQGQDQTNTEAFF.

Only a few counts were recorded for this clonotype. V and J are TRBV11-2 and TRBJ1-1, with a tentative D call TRBD1 (6 bases). The CDR3 runs to 12 residues. The germline V gene encodes CDR1 SGHAT and CDR2 FQNNGV. The V and J ends lost 5 bases and 10 bases respectively, with 14 bases between them. The CDR3 here is CASSRGGASAFF. Here the CDR3 DNA reads TGTGCCAGCAGCCGGGGGGGCGCCTCAGCTTTCTTT.

This sequence joins TRBV7-9 and TRBJ1-2; the match to TRBD1 covers 9 bases. Per the germline V gene, CDR1 is SEHNR and CDR2 is FQNEAQ (reference sequence). Losses at the gene ends were 5 bases for V and 9 bases for J; bases not matched to a gene: 10. CDR3 length equals 14 residues. For the CDR3, the DNA is TGTGCCAGCAGCCCCGGGACAGGGACGTACAGCTACACCTTC. It yields the protein CASSPGTGTYSYTF. Combining the CDR3 with reference TRBV7-9 and TRBJ1-2 gives the whole variable domain DTGVSQNPRHKITKRGQNVTFRCDPISEHNRLYWYRQTLGQGPEFLTYFQNEAQLEKSRLLSDRFSAERPKGSFSTLEIQRTEQGDSAMYLCASSPGTGTYSYTFGSGTRLTVV.

This chain links TRBV28 with TRBJ2-7, with D possibly matching TRBD1 (6 bases). There are 16 residues in the CDR3. The germline V gene has CDR1 MDHEN and CDR2 SYDVKM. Trimming stripped 3 bases from V and 3 bases from J, with 18 bases between. The CDR3: CASSFPPGDINYEQYF. CDR3 nucleotide sequence: TGTGCCAGCAGTTTCCCGCCAGGGGACATAAACTACGAGCAGTACTTC.

The V call is TRBV20-1, the J call TRBJ2-1; 8 bases align to TRBD2. The CDR3 spans 15 residues. V trimming: 5 bases; J trimming: 5 bases; junction bases outside the gene matches: 11. CDR1 and CDR2 (germline): DFQATT, SNEGSKA (reference sequence). This chain's CDR3 is CSAEVGLAGHNEQFF. CDR3 coding DNA: TGCAGTGCTGAGGTTGGGCTAGCGGGTCACAATGAGCAGTTCTTC.

This clonotype was seen many times. CDR3 region: CASSPLEGITEAFF. The CDR3 coding sequence is TGCGCCAGCAGCCCCCTGGAGGGGATCACTGAAGCTTTCTTT. The chain carries TRBV5-1 and TRBJ1-1; D might be TRBD1 (5 bases). The ends were cut back, 4 bases at V and 4 bases at J, with 14 bases in the middle. This CDR3 comprises 14 residues. Germline V gene sequence: CDR1 SGHRS, CDR2 YFSETQ.

Worth noting for this clonotype: The junction departs from germline at one end; a sequencing error may be responsible. The rearrangement joins TRBV11-3 to TRBJ2-2; D is perhaps TRBD2 (5 bases). Germline assignment: CDR1 SGHNT and CDR2 YENEEA. The CDR3 length is 13 residues. The CDR3 nucleotides are TGTGCCAGCAGCTTAGATTTTACCGGGGAGCGGTTTTTT. Its protein is CASSLDFTGERFF.

There are many counts of this clonotype. The chain employs TRBV12-3 or TRBV12-4 and TRBJ2-1, with D perhaps matching TRBD2 (5 bases). The CDR3 length is 15 residues. Trimming left V 3 bases short and J 4 bases short, with 13 bases between. DNA of the CDR3: TGTGCCAGCAGTTTCTCCGGGATAAATTACAATGAGCAGTTCTTC. This encodes CASSFSGINYNEQFF.

This clonotype was detected ten times or more. This sequence joins TRBV20-1 and TRBJ2-1; 8 positions match TRBD1. With V trimmed by 6 bases and J by 5 bases, 9 bases remained unmatched. CDR1 and CDR2 from the germline V gene are DFQATT and SNEGSKA (reference sequence). This CDR3 has 14 residues. The CDR3 DNA reads as TGCAGTGCGTTAGGACAGGGTCGACACAATGAGCAGTTCTTC. This encodes CSALGQGRHNEQFF.

The chain uses TRBV4-1 and TRBJ1-1; D is ambiguous. The V gene lost 3 bases and the J gene lost 1 base, with 21 bases spanning the gap. The CDR3 is 18 amino acids. CDR1 and CDR2 (germline): MGHRA, YSYEKL. The CDR3 nucleotides read TGCGCCAGCAGCCAGATCGGAGGCACCCACCTTCCGAACACTGAAGCTTTCTTT. Its protein product is CASSQIGGTHLPNTEAFF.

Regarding this clonotype: One junction end disagrees with the germline gene, perhaps due to a read error. This chain connects TRBV7-8 to TRBJ2-3; D is unclear. The CDR3 has 16 amino acids. Germline V gives CDR1 SGHVS, CDR2 FQNEAQ. CDR3: CASSLNVGSPTDAQYF. The CDR3 DNA reads TGTGCCAGCAGCTTAAATGTTGGTAGCCCCACAGATGCGCAGTATTTT.

This clonotype was observed at least ten times. The V call is TRBV7-8, the J call TRBJ2-7; D is perhaps TRBD1 (6 bases). CDR3 length: 12 residues. V lost 4 bases and J lost 7, with 11 bases in between. Germline V gene lookup returns CDR1 SGHVS and CDR2 FQNEAQ. The CDR3 DNA follows: TGTGCCAGCAGCTCCTCCGGGACAGAGCAGTACTTC. Protein sequence: CASSSSGTEQYF.